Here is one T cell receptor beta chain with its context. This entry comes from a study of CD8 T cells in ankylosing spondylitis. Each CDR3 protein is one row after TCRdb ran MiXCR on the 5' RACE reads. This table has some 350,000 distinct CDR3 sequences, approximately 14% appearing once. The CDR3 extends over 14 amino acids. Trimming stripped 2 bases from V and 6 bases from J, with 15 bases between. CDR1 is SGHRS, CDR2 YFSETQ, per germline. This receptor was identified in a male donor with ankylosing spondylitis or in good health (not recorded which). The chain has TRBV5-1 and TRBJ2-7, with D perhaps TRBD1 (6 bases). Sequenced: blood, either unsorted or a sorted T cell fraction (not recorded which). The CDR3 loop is CASSLGQRSSEQYF. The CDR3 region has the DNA TGCGCCAGCAGCTTAGGACAGCGGTCGAGCGAGCAGTACTTC.